This TCR beta chain was obtained from a study of PD-1 blockade in classical Hodgkin lymphoma. With respect to this clone: Its antigen is still unknown.

Study-level points and caveats: Before treatment, TCR diversity in newly diagnosed patients was reportedly lower than in healthy donors. At C4D1, TCR diversity had climbed significantly for CD4+ cells, though not for CD8+ cells.

The CDR3 runs 21 residues. With 1 base removed from V and 6 bases from J, the gap between germline ends came to 33 bases. CDR1 SGDLS and CDR2 YYNGEE come from the germline V gene. Using immunoSEQ multiplex PCR, the repertoire was profiled, and TCRdb retains in-frame clones only, with some absent. This table has 85,000 to 90,000 clones, approximately 90% appearing once. The time point is: cycle 4 day 1 (C4D1), after five to seven weeks of nivolumab. Every patient was affected by relapse after autologous stem cell transplantation, while exposure to brentuximab vedotin was not uniform. This TCR came from a human donor with classical Hodgkin lymphoma. The V gene is TRBV9, the J gene TRBJ2-3; TRBD2 might be the D (5 bases). The sequences come from peripheral blood mononuclear cells (PBMCs), collected before the fourth cycle of nivolumab. The CDR3 protein is CASSVTPFDEGVGGPGDTQYF. The DNA for the CDR3 is TGTGCCAGCAGCGTAACCCCCTTCGACGAGGGTGTGGGTGGTCCGGGTGATACGCAGTATTTT.